These 24 T cell receptor beta chains share one sample of origin, sequenced in a study of blood T cell repertoires in COVID-19. Clones were read by immunoSEQ multiplex PCR, and TCRdb kept only the in-frame ones, dropping some. The sample yields under 250,000 clones, roughly 85% seen once. The source material was peripheral blood. The receptors were sampled from a woman in her 40s with active or convalescent COVID-19.

V and J are TRBV5-1 and TRBJ1-5, with 9 bases matching TRBD1. CDR1 is SGHRS and CDR2 is YFSETQ in the germline V gene. This CDR3 spans 17 amino acids. V was clipped by 4 bases and J by 0 bases; unmatched bases: 8. The DNA of the CDR3 is TGCGCCAGCAGCCTAGGGGACAGGGAGAATAGCAATCAGCCCCAGCATTTT. This sequence encodes CASSLGDRENSNQPQHF.

The chain employs TRBV4-2 and TRBJ2-1; D call uncertain. CDR3 length: 15 amino acids. V lost 0 bases and J 2 bases, leaving 8 bases between the germline ends. The germline V gene has CDR1 LGHNA and CDR2 YNFKEQ. For the CDR3, the DNA is TGTGCCAGCAGCCAAGATCCCGCAGCCTACAATGAGCAGTTCTTC. Translation: CASSQDPAAYNEQFF.

V is TRBV7-9 and J is TRBJ1-1, with a tentative D call TRBD1 (6 bases). Germline CDR1 SEHNR, CDR2 FQNEAQ (reference sequence). Trimming cost V 7 bases and J 0 bases, with 15 bases left between them. The CDR3 totals 15 residues. The CDR3 is CASNLVQGLNTEAFF. The CDR3 coding sequence is TGTGCCAGCAACCTGGTCCAGGGGCTGAACACTGAAGCTTTCTTT.

This chain connects TRBV11-2 to TRBJ1-2; 9 nucleotides align to TRBD1. The V gene's germline CDR1 is SGHAT and CDR2 FQNNGV. The junction had 12 bases not matched to a gene; V was cut back by 6 bases and J by 7 bases. This CDR3 is built from 15 residues. In nucleotides, the CDR3 is TGTGCCAGCAGAGGTCCCGGGACAGGGAGAGGTGGCTACACCTTC. The encoded protein is CASRGPGTGRGGYTF.

As to this clone: The same CDR3 arises from other DNA sequences in this sample as well. The chain has TRBV7-9 and TRBJ1-5, with a weak D call TRBD1 (6 bases). This CDR3 comprises 13 residues. V was shortened by 5 bases and J by 5 bases, with 10 bases between the two germline ends. In germline, CDR1 is SEHNR, CDR2 FQNEAQ (reference sequence). The CDR3 DNA follows: TGTGCCAGCAGCGAGACAGGATATCAGCCCCAGCATTTT. It translates to CASSETGYQPQHF.

The genes are TRBV27 and TRBJ1-5; no clear D gene. This CDR3 has 15 residues. V was shortened by 3 bases and J by 0 bases, with 9 bases between the two germline ends. The V gene's germline CDR1 is MNHEY and CDR2 SMNVEV (reference sequence). CDR3 sequence: CASSFQRYSNQPQHF. The CDR3 DNA sequence: TGTGCCAGCAGTTTCCAGCGGTATAGCAATCAGCCCCAGCATTTT.

The gene calls are TRBV9 and TRBJ1-1; D not certain. This CDR3 spans 14 amino acids. With 2 bases removed from V and 7 bases from J, the gap between germline ends came to 15 bases. The V gene's germline CDR1 is SGDLS and CDR2 YYNGEE. The CDR3 region is CASSVTTSPIEAFF. As DNA, the CDR3 is TGTGCCAGCAGCGTTACGACAAGCCCCATTGAAGCTTTCTTT.

This sequence joins TRBV11-3 and TRBJ1-3; 7 nucleotides agree with TRBD1. The germline V gene encodes CDR1 SGHNT and CDR2 YENEEA. Losses at the gene ends were 5 bases for V and 3 bases for J; bases not matched to a gene: 10. This CDR3 contains 16 residues. CDR3 sequence reads: CASSVSRGTVGNTIYF. As DNA, the CDR3 is TGTGCCAGCAGCGTCAGCCGCGGGACAGTTGGAAACACCATATATTTT.

V is TRBV3-1 (or the pseudogene TRBV3-2) and J is TRBJ2-3; TRBD2 agrees at 12 bases. Germline values: CDR1 LGHDT, CDR2 YNNKEL (reference sequence). The CDR3 sequence is 15 residues long. V lost 6 bases to trimming and J lost 4 bases; unmatched junction nucleotides: 5. The CDR3, as DNA: TGTGCCAGCAGGCCTAGCGGGGGGGTTTCAGATACGCAGTATTTT. Amino acids: CASRPSGGVSDTQYF.

This chain links TRBV9 with TRBJ2-7; TRBD2 aligns across 9 bases. Unmatched junction bases numbered 4, after V lost 0 bases and J lost 0 bases. CDR1 is SGDLS and CDR2 is YYNGEE in the germline V gene. CDR3 length: 16 residues. The CDR3 region is CASSVDASGVSYEQYF. CDR3 coding DNA: TGTGCCAGCAGCGTAGACGCTAGCGGGGTCTCCTACGAGCAGTACTTC.

V and J are TRBV11-2 and TRBJ2-3, with TRBD2 identical over 14 bases. The CDR3 consists of 16 residues. The V gene's germline CDR1 is SGHAT and CDR2 FQNNGV. After removal of 0 bases from V and 6 bases from J, the junction contained 2 bases not matched to a gene. The DNA for the CDR3 is TGTGCCAGCAGCTTAGAAGGGACTAGCGGGGGCGATACGCAGTATTTT. Its translation is CASSLEGTSGGDTQYF.

CDR3 region: CASSQGEGSVYEQYF. CDR3 coding DNA: TGCGCCAGCAGCCAAGGGGAGGGTAGCGTGTACGAGCAGTACTTC. This chain links TRBV4-1 with TRBJ2-7; TRBD2 matches at 7 bases. Germline V gene lookup returns CDR1 MGHRA and CDR2 YSYEKL. With 1 base clipped from V and 4 bases from J, the junction kept 7 bases outside the gene matches. The CDR3 sequence is 15 residues long.

V and J are TRBV6-4 and TRBJ2-1; D might be TRBD2 (7 bases). Germline-derived CDR1 and CDR2 are MRHNA and SNTAGT. The length of the CDR3 is 18 residues. The CDR3 nucleotides read TGTGCTCCACGACCGCACAGCGGGACAACTTCAGTATGCAATGAGCAGTTCTTC. Encoded protein: CAPRPHSGTTSVCNEQFF.

The chain employs TRBV5-1 and TRBJ1-2; 9 positions agree with TRBD1. Germline lookup yields CDR1 SGHRS and CDR2 YFSETQ. The CDR3 is 15 amino acids. V gave up 2 bases and J gave up 6 bases; unmatched junction bases: 8. In nucleotides, the CDR3 is TGCGCCAGCAGCTTCATTTCACAGGGGGCGGATGGCTACACCTTC. Residues: CASSFISQGADGYTF.

This chain joins TRBV5-1 and TRBJ2-2, with TRBD1 identical over 7 bases. Germline lookup yields CDR1 SGHRS and CDR2 YFSETQ. The trim removed 5 bases at V and 4 bases at J, leaving 8 bases unmatched. CDR3 length: 15 amino acids. The CDR3 region has the DNA TGCGCCAGCAGACCGCAGACAGGGTCCACCGGGGAGCTGTTTTTT. It yields the protein CASRPQTGSTGELFF. Looking up the rest from reference TRBV5-1 and TRBJ2-2 gives the full variable domain: KAGVTQTPRYLIKTRGQQVTLSCSPISGHRSVSWYQQTPGQGLQFLFEYFSETQRNKGNFPGRFSGRQFSNSRSEMNVSTLELGDSALYLCASRPQTGSTGELFFGEGSRLTVL.

This chain links TRBV7-3 with TRBJ1-2, with TRBD1 as a possible D gene (5 bases). The V end lost 6 bases, the J end lost 3 bases, and 8 bases lay between the germline ends. Looked up from germline, CDR1 is SGHTA and CDR2 is FQGTGA. CDR3 length: 12 amino acids. The DNA for the CDR3 is TGTGCCAGCAGTCAGGGTGACTATGGCTACACCTTC. Translating gives CASSQGDYGYTF.

This chain uses TRBV23-1 with TRBJ2-2; 8 nucleotides agree with TRBD2. TRBV23-1 is placed among ORFs of uncertain function. V trimming: 3 bases; J trimming: 6 bases; junction bases outside the gene matches: 9. The CDR3 runs 16 residues. The CDR3: CASSHPRRGEAGELFF. In nucleotides, the CDR3 is TGCGCCAGCAGTCATCCCCGGCGGGGGGAGGCCGGGGAGCTGTTTTTT.

This clone was observed a handful of times. The rearrangement links TRBV7-9 to TRBJ2-1; TRBD2 matches 10 bases. The CDR3 loop spans 14 amino acids. V trimming: 5 bases; J trimming: 7 bases; junction bases outside the gene matches: 5. The germline gives CDR1 SEHNR, CDR2 FQNEAQ (reference sequence). The DNA for the CDR3 is TGTGCCAGCAGCACCGGACTAGCGGCGAATGAGCAGTTCTTC. Translated, it gives CASSTGLAANEQFF.

The genes are TRBV29-1 and TRBJ2-1, with 10 bases aligning to TRBD2. With V trimmed by 4 bases and J by 6 bases, 12 bases remained unmatched. Germline V lookup: CDR1 SQVTM, CDR2 ANQGSEA. This CDR3 is built from 16 residues. The CDR3 coding sequence is TGCAGCGTTGGCATGTTGGCTAGCGGGGGCTCCAATGAGCAGTTCTTC. It yields the protein CSVGMLASGGSNEQFF.

This rearrangement joins TRBV9 to TRBJ1-4; D not certain. The CDR3 is 15 residues long. V lost 0 bases and J 3 bases, leaving 9 bases between the germline ends. Germline CDR1 SGDLS, CDR2 YYNGEE. The CDR3 nucleotides are TGTGCCAGCAGCGTAGGCGGGTGGTCTAATGAAAAACTGTTTTTT. It encodes CASSVGGWSNEKLFF. The entire variable domain, with the rest obtained from reference TRBV9 and TRBJ1-4, is as follows: DSGVTQTPKHLITATGQRVTLRCSPRSGDLSVYWYQQSLDQGLQFLIQYYNGEERAKGNILERFSAQQFPDLHSELNLSSLELGDSALYFCASSVGGWSNEKLFFGSGTQLSVL.

This sequence joins TRBV6-2 or TRBV6-3 and TRBJ1-2; no clear D gene. The germline CDR1 and CDR2 sequences are MNHEY and SVGEGT. The CDR3 length is 13 residues. The V end was cut by 2 bases, the J end by 8 bases, with 12 bases between. The DNA of the CDR3 is TGTGCCAGCAGTTACCAGGCAGTCTCCGGCTACACCTTC. Translated, it gives CASSYQAVSGYTF.

This chain connects TRBV6-2 or TRBV6-3 to TRBJ1-5, with D maybe TRBD1 (5 bases). Looked up from germline, CDR1 is MNHEY and CDR2 is SVGEGT. The CDR3 sequence is 17 residues long. Trimming stripped 4 bases from V and 3 bases from J, with 19 bases between. CDR3 protein: CASSSTVGGRNNQPQHF. The DNA for the CDR3 is TGTGCCAGCAGTTCCACGGTGGGGGGACGGAACAATCAGCCCCAGCATTTT.

V usage is TRBV25-1 and J usage is TRBJ1-1; D may be TRBD1 (5 bases). Trimming took off 3 bases at V and 1 base at J, with 12 bases between the two ends. This CDR3 has 15 amino acids. The germline V gene encodes CDR1 MGHDK and CDR2 SYGVNS. In nucleotides, the CDR3 is TGTGCCAGCAGTGACCCCGGGGGGGGGAACACTGAAGCTTTCTTT. Translated, it gives CASSDPGGGNTEAFF.

The chain has TRBV2 and TRBJ2-1; 10 bases agree with TRBD1. V lost 5 bases to trimming and J lost 5 bases; unmatched junction nucleotides: 27. The CDR3 is 22 amino acids. From germline, CDR1 is SNHLY and CDR2 FYNNEI. The DNA for the CDR3 is TGTGCCAGCAGTCCCCCTCCGGGACAGGGGATGGGGCTCTACAGGGGCAACAATGAGCAGTTCTTC. This codes for CASSPPPGQGMGLYRGNNEQFF.